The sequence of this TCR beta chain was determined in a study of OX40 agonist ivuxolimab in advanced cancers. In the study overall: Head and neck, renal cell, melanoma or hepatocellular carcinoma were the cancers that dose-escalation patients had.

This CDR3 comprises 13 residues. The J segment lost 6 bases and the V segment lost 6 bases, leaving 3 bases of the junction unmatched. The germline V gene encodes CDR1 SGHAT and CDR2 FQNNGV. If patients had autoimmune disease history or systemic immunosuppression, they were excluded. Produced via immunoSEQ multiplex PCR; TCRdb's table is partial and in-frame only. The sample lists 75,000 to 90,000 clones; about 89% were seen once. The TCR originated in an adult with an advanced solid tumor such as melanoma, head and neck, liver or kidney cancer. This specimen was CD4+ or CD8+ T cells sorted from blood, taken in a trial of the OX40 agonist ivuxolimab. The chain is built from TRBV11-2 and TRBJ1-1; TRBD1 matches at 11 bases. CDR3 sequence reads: CASRGQGAAEAFF. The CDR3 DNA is TGTGCCAGCAGAGGACAGGGGGCTGCTGAAGCTTTCTTT.